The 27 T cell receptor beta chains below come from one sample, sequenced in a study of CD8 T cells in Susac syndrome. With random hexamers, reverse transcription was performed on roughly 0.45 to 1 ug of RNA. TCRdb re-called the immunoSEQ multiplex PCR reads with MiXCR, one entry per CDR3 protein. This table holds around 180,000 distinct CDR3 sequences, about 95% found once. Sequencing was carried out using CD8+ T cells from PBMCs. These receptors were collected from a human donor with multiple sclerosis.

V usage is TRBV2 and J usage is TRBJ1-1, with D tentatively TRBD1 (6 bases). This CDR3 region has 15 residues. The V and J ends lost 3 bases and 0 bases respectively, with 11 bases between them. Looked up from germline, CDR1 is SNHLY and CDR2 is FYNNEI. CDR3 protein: CASSDPRTVNTEAFF. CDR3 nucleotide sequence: TGTGCCAGCAGTGACCCAAGGACAGTGAACACTGAAGCTTTCTTT.

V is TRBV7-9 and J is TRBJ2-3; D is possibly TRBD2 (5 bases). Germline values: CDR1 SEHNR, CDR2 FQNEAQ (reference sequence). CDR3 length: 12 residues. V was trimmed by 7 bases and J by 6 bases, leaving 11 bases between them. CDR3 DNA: TGTGCCAGCACCTGGACTCGCGATACGCAGTATTTT. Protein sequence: CASTWTRDTQYF.

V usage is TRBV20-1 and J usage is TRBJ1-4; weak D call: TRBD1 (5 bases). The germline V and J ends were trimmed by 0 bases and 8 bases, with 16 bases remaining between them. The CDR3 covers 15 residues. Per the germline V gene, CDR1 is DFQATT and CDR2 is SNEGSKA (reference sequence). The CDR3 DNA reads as TGCAGTGCTAGAGAGTGGGGCCCCTGGGAAGAAAAACTGTTTTTT. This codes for CSAREWGPWEEKLFF.

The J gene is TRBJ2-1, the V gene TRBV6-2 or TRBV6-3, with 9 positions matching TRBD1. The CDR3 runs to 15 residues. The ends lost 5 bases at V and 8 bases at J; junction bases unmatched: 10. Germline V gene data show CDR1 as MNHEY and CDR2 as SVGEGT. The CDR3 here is CASSVTGTGPDEQFF. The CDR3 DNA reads TGTGCCAGCAGTGTCACCGGGACAGGGCCGGATGAGCAGTTCTTC.

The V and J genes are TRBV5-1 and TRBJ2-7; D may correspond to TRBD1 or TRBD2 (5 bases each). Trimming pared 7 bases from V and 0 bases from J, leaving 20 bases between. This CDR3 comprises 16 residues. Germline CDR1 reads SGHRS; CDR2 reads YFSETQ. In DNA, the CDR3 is TGCGCCAGCTCCCCCGTCCGGGGCGCCATCTCCTACGAGCAGTACTTC. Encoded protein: CASSPVRGAISYEQYF.

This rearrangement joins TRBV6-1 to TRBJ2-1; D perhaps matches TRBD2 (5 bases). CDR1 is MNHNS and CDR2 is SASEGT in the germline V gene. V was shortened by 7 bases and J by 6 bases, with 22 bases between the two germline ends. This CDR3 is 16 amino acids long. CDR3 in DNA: TGTGCCAGCAAAGTATTTTTGTCTGGGGAGAGCAATGAGCAGTTCTTC. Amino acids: CASKVFLSGESNEQFF.

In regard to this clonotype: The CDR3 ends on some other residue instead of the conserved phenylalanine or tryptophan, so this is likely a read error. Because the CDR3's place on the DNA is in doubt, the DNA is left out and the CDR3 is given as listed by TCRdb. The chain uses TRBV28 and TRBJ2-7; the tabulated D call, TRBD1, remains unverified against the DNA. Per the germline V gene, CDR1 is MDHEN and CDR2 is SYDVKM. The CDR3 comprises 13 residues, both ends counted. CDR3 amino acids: CASSRSWDSGALI.

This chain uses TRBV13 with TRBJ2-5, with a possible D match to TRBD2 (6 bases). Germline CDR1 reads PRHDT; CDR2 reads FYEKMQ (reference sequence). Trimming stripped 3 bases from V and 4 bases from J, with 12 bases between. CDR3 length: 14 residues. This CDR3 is CASSLGLRRETQYF. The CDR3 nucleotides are TGTGCCAGCAGCTTGGGACTGCGGCGAGAGACCCAGTACTTC.

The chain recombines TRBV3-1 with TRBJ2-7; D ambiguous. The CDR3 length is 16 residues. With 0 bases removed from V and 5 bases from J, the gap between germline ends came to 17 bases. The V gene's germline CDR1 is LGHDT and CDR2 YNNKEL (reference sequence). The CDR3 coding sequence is TGTGCCAGCAGCCAAGACAGTTTGGGGTTCACGGACGAGCAGTACTTC. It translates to CASSQDSLGFTDEQYF.

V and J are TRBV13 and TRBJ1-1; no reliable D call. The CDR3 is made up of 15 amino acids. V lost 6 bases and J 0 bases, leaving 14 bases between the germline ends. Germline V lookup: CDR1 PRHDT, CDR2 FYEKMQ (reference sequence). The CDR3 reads CASSPGRAVNTEAFF. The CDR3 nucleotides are TGTGCCAGCAGTCCAGGCCGGGCGGTGAACACTGAAGCTTTCTTT. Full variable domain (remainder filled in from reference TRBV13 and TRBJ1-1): AAGVIQSPRHLIKEKRETATLKCYPIPRHDTVYWYQQGPGQDPQFLISFYEKMQSDKGSIPDRFSAQQFSDYHSELNMSSLELGDSALYFCASSPGRAVNTEAFFGQGTRLTVV.

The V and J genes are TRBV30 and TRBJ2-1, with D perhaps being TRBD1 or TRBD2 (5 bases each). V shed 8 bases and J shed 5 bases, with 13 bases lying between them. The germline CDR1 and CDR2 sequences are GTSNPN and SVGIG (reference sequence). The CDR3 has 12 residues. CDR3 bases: TGTGCCGGGGGACCCGCAGACAATGAGCAGTTCTTC. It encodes CAGGPADNEQFF.

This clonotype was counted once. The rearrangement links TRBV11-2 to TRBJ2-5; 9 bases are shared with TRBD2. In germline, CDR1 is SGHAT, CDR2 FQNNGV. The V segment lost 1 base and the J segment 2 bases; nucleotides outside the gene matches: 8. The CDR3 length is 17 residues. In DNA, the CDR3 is TGTGCCAGCAGCTTAGGATTAGCGGGAGTTAAGCAAGAGACCCAGTACTTC. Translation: CASSLGLAGVKQETQYF.

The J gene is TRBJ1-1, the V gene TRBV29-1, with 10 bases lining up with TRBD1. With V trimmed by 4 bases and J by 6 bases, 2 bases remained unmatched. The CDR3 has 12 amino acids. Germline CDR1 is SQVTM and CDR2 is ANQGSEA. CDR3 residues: CSVVGTGAEAFF. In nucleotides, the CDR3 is TGCAGCGTTGTAGGGACAGGGGCTGAAGCTTTCTTT.

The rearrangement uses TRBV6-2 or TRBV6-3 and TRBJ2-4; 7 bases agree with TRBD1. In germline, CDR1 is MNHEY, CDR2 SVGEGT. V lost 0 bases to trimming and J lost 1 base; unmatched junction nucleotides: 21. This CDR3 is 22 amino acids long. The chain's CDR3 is CASSYSKFVGQLPPSAKNIQYF. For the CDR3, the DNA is TGTGCCAGCAGTTACTCGAAATTTGTGGGACAGCTCCCCCCCTCCGCCAAAAACATTCAGTACTTC.

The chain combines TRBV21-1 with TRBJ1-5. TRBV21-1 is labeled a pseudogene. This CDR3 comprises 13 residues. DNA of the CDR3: TGTGCCAGCACCATAGGAGGGAATCAGCCCCAGCATTTT. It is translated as CASTIGGNQPQHF.

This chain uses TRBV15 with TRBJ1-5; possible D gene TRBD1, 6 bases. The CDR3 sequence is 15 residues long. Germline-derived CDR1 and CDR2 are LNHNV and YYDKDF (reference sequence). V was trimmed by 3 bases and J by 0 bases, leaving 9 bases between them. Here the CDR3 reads CATSSRGYSNQPQHF. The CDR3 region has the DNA TGTGCCACCAGCAGCAGGGGATATAGCAATCAGCCCCAGCATTTT. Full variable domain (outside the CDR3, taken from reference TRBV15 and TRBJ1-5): DAMVIQNPRYQVTQFGKPVTLSCSQTLNHNVMYWYQQKSSQAPKLLFHYYDKDFNNEADTPDNFQSRRPNTSFCFLDIRSPGLGDTAMYLCATSSRGYSNQPQHFGDGTRLSIL.

CDR3 coding DNA: TGTGCCAGCAGCTTAGTCGGTGGGGCAGGTGAAGCTTTCTTT. It is translated as CASSLVGGAGEAFF. V usage is TRBV7-9 and J usage is TRBJ1-1, with TRBD1 as a possible D gene (5 bases). This CDR3 comprises 14 residues. CDR1 and CDR2 (germline): SEHNR, FQNEAQ (reference sequence). V was shortened by 1 base and J by 7 bases, with 13 bases between the two germline ends. The whole variable domain, remainder taken from reference TRBV7-9 and TRBJ1-1, is DTGVSQNPRHKITKRGQNVTFRCDPISEHNRLYWYRQTLGQGPEFLTYFQNEAQLEKSRLLSDRFSAERPKGSFSTLEIQRTEQGDSAMYLCASSLVGGAGEAFFGQGTRLTVV.

CDR3 protein: CASSGRHSGNTIYF. The CDR3 DNA is TGTGCCAGCAGTGGACGGCACTCTGGAAACACCATATATTTT. The genes are TRBV9 and TRBJ1-3; D unclear. The CDR3 is 14 residues long. CDR1 and CDR2 (germline): SGDLS, YYNGEE. Trimming shortened V by 5 bases and J by 0 bases, and 9 bases separated the two germline ends.

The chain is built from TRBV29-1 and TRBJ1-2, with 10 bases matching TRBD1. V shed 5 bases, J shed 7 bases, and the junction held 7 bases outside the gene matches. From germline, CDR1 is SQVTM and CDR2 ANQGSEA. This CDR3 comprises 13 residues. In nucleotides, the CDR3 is TGCAGCGTTTCCGGGACAGGGGTTTCTGGCTACACCTTC. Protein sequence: CSVSGTGVSGYTF. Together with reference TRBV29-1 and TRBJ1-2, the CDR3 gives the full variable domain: SAVISQKPSRDICQRGTSLTIQCQVDSQVTMMFWYRQQPGQSLTLIATANQGSEATYESGFVIDKFPISRPNLTFSTLTVSNMSPEDSSIYLCSVSGTGVSGYTFGSGTRLTVV.

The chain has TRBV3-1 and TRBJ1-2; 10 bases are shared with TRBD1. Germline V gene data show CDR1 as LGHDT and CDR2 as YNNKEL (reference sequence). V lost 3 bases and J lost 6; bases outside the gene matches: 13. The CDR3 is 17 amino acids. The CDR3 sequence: CASSQTPKSGTGDGYTF. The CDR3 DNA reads TGTGCCAGCAGCCAGACCCCCAAATCCGGGACAGGGGATGGCTACACCTTC.

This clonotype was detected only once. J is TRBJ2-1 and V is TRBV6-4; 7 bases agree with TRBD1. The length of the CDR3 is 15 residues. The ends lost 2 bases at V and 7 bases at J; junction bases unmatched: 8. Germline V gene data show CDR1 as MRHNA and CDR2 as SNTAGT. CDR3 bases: TGTGCCAGCAGTGACGAGACAGGGTTAAGTAATGAGCAGTTCTTC. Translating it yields CASSDETGLSNEQFF.

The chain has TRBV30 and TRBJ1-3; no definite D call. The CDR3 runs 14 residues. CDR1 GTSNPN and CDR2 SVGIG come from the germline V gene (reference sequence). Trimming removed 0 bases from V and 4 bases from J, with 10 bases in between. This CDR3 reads CAWSVPGSGNTIYF. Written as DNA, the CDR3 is TGTGCCTGGAGTGTTCCGGGGTCCGGAAACACCATATATTTT.

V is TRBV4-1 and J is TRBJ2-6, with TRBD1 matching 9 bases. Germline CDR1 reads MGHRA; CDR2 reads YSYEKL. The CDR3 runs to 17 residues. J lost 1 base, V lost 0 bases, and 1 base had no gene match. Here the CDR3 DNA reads TGCGCCAGCAGCCAAGAGGGACAGGGATCTGGGGCCAACGTCCTGACTTTC. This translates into CASSQEGQGSGANVLTF.

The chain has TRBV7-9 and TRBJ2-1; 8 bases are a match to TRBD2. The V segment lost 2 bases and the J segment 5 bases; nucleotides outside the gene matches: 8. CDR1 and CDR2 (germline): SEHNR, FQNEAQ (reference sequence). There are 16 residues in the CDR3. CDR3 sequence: CASSLSAGGRDNEQFF. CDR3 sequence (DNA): TGTGCCAGCAGCTTATCCGCGGGGGGCCGGGACAATGAGCAGTTCTTC. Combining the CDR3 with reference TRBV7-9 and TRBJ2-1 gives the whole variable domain DTGVSQNPRHKITKRGQNVTFRCDPISEHNRLYWYRQTLGQGPEFLTYFQNEAQLEKSRLLSDRFSAERPKGSFSTLEIQRTEQGDSAMYLCASSLSAGGRDNEQFFGPGTRLTVL.

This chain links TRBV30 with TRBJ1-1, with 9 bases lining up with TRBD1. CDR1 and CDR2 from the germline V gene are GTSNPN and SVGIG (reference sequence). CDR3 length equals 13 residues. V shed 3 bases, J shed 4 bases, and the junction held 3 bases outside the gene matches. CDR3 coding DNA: TGTGCCTGGAGGGACAGGGGTGGCACTGAAGCTTTCTTT. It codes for CAWRDRGGTEAFF.

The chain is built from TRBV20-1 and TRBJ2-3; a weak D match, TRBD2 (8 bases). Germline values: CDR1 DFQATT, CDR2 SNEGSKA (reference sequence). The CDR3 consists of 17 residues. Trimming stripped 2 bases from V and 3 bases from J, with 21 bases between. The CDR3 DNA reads TGCAGTGCTAGAACCCACAGGGGACTAGAGGGAACAGATACGCAGTATTTT. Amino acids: CSARTHRGLEGTDTQYF.

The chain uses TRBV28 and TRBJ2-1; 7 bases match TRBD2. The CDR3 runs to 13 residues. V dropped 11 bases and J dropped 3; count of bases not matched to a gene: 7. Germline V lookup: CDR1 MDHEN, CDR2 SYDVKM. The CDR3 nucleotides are TGTGCCCACGGGCGGGAGAACTACAATGAGCAGTTCTTC. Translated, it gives CAHGRENYNEQFF.